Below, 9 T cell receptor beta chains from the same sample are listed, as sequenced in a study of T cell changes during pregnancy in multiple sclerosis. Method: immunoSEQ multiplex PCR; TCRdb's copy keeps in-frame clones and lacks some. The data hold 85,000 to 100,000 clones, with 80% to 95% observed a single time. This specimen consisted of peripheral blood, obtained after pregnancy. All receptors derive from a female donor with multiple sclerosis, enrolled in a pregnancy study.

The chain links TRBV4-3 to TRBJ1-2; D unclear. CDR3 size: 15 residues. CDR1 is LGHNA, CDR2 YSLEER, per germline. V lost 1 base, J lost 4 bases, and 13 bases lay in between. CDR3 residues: CASSQGKGDGYGYTF. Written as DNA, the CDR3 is TGCGCCAGCAGCCAAGGCAAGGGAGATGGCTATGGCTACACCTTC.

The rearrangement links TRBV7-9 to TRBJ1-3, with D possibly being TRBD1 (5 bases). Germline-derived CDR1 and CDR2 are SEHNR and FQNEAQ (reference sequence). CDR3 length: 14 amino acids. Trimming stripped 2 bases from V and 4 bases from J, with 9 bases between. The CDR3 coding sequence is TGTGCCAGCAGCTTAAGGGGATCGGGAAACACCATATATTTT. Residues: CASSLRGSGNTIYF.

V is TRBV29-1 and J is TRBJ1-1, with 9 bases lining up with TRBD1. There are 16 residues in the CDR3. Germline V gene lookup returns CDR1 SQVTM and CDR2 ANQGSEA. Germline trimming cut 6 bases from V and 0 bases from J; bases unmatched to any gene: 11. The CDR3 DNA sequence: TGCAGCGTCAGAAGGGGACAGGGCGGGTTGAACACTGAAGCTTTCTTT. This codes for CSVRRGQGGLNTEAFF.

The chain's CDR3 is CAWSWFDGGRVSRYGYTF. In DNA, the CDR3 is TGTGCCTGGAGTTGGTTCGATGGCGGGAGAGTGTCGCGCTATGGCTACACCTTC. The rearrangement joins TRBV30 to TRBJ1-2; D gene ambiguous. V lost 2 bases, J lost 4 bases, and 26 bases lay in between. This CDR3 is 18 amino acids long. CDR1 and CDR2 (germline): GTSNPN, SVGIG (reference sequence).

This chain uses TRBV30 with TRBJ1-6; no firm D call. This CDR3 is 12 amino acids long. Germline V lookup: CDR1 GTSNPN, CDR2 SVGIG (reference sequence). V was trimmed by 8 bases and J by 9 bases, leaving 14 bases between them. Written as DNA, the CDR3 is TGTGCCGGTGACGGGGTGGGTTCACCCCTCCACTTT. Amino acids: CAGDGVGSPLHF.

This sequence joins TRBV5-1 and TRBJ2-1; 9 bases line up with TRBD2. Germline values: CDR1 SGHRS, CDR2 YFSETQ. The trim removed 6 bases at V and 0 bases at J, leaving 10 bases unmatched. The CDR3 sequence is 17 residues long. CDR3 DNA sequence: TGCGCCAGCACCCGATTCGGCGGGGGGGACTCCTACAATGAGCAGTTCTTC. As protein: CASTRFGGGDSYNEQFF. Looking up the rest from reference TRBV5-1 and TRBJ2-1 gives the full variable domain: KAGVTQTPRYLIKTRGQQVTLSCSPISGHRSVSWYQQTPGQGLQFLFEYFSETQRNKGNFPGRFSGRQFSNSRSEMNVSTLELGDSALYLCASTRFGGGDSYNEQFFGPGTRLTVL.

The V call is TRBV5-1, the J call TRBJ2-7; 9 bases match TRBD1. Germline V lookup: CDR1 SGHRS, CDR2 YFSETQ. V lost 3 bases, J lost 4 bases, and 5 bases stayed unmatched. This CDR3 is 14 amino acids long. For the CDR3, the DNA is TGCGCCAGCAGCTACCCCGACAGGGGGTACGAGCAGTACTTC. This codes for CASSYPDRGYEQYF.

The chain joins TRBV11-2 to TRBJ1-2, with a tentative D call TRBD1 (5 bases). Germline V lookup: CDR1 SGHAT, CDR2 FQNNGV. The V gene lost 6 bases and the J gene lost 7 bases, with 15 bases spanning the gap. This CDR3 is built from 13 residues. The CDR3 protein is CASRRSGSSGYTF. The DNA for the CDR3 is TGTGCCAGCAGGCGGTCAGGGTCTAGTGGCTACACCTTC. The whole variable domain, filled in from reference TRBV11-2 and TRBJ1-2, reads EAGVAQSPRYKIIEKRQSVAFWCNPISGHATLYWYQQILGQGPKLLIQFQNNGVVDDSQLPKDRFSAERLKGVDSTLKIQPAKLEDSAVYLCASRRSGSSGYTFGSGTRLTVV.

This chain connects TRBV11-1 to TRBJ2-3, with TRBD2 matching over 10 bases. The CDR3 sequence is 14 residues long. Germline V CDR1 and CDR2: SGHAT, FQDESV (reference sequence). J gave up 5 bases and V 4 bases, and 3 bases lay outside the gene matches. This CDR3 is CASSSGTSEDTQYF. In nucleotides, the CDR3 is TGTGCCAGCAGCTCCGGGACTAGCGAAGATACGCAGTATTTT.